This T cell receptor (beta chain) was retrieved from a study of response to subunit inactivated influenza vaccine. This CDR3 has 12 residues. Germline V CDR1 and CDR2: KGHDR, SFDVKD. Trimming took off 2 bases at V and 10 bases at J, with 8 bases between the two ends. Concerning this clonotype: Its specificity is not known.

TCRdb called the RT-PCR reads again in MiXCR, with one record for every CDR3 protein. The sample contains about 500,000 distinct CDR3 sequences, over 10% of which appear only once. Study-level points and caveats: There was a suggestion from the authors that each seasonal influenza vaccination recruits few new T cells.

The rearrangement links TRBV24-1 to TRBJ2-1, with unresolved D. The specimen was PBMCs from blood, collected about 40 days after vaccination. This sequence originates from a man between 50 and 59 years old who received an inactivated influenza vaccine. As DNA, the CDR3 is TGTGCCACCAGTGATTCGGCCAGGGAGCAGTTCTTC. This translates into CATSDSAREQFF.